Presented here are 2 T cell receptor beta chains from one specimen sequenced in a study of long-term antiretroviral therapy in people with HIV. Researchers report immunoSEQ v3.0 was run at survey level. Sequencing was performed with immunoSEQ multiplex PCR; in TCRdb, only in-frame clones are kept and a portion is missing. Of over 15,000 clones listed, 79% are singletons. This sample comprised unsorted PBMCs, obtained 2.3 years after starting antiretroviral therapy. The receptors were gathered from a woman aged 40 to 50 with HIV.

CDR3 DNA: TGTGCCAGCAGCTGGACAGGGGATGGCTACACCTTC. Its translation is CASSWTGDGYTF. V and J are TRBV2 and TRBJ1-2, with 9 bases matching TRBD1. Germline-derived CDR1 and CDR2 are SNHLY and FYNNEI. V dropped 6 bases and J dropped 6; count of bases not matched to a gene: 2. The CDR3 has 12 amino acids.

CDR3 in amino acids: CASSFPGNTEAFF. The DNA of the CDR3 is TGTGCCAGCAGCTTTCCCGGGAACACTGAAGCTTTCTTT. The rearrangement links TRBV5-5 to TRBJ1-1; D gene uncertain. This CDR3 has 13 amino acids. Germline loops: CDR1 SGHKS, CDR2 YYEKEE (reference sequence). V lost 2 bases, J lost 1 base, and 6 bases lay in between.